The TCR beta chain described here comes from a study of CD8 T cells in ankylosing spondylitis. Study conclusions and caveats: Relatively scarce in peripheral blood, disease-linked clones were CD8+.

Scientists made TCR beta libraries using quantitative 5'-RACE with molecular barcodes. TCRdb analysed the 5' RACE reads with MiXCR anew, one entry per CDR3 protein. The sample carries approximately 240,000 distinct CDR3 sequences, approximately 10% recorded once. This clonotype was detected many times. Its cognate antigen is unknown. The CDR3 runs 15 residues. The germline gives CDR1 MNHNS, CDR2 SASEGT. V was cut by 5 bases and J by 5 bases, with 16 bases left in between. The receptor comes from a male donor with ankylosing spondylitis or in good health (not recorded which). The sequencing input was blood, either unsorted or a sorted T cell fraction (not recorded which). The chain is built from TRBV6-1 and TRBJ2-1; unclear D gene. The CDR3 spells CASSPQFRTDNEQFF. Here the CDR3 DNA reads TGTGCCAGCAGTCCCCAATTCAGAACTGACAATGAGCAGTTCTTC.